The 5 T cell receptor beta chains below come from one sample, sequenced in a study of shared clonotypes between healthy human individuals. Libraries were prepared by immunoSEQ multiplex PCR; TCRdb keeps only in-frame clonotypes and omits some of them. The sample lists 600,000 or so clones, 95% to 98% occurring once. In the naive CD8 group, cells lacked CD45RO and were positively selected for CCR7, so terminally differentiated effector memory CD45RA+ cells were left out. Sequenced sample: naive CD8+ T cells sorted from blood. These receptors were obtained from a man under 40 in good health.

V gene TRBV27 combines with J gene TRBJ2-7; D is unresolved. V lost 5 bases and J lost 3, with 11 bases in between. Germline V gives CDR1 MNHEY, CDR2 SMNVEV (reference sequence). This CDR3 region has 13 residues. The CDR3 loop is CASSPGPYYEQYF. The CDR3 DNA reads TGTGCCAGCAGTCCGGGTCCATACTACGAGCAGTACTTC.

The chain joins TRBV2 to TRBJ1-1; D unclear. The V and J ends lost 6 bases and 8 bases respectively, with 7 bases between them. CDR1 and CDR2 from the germline V gene are SNHLY and FYNNEI. The CDR3 is 10 residues long. CDR3 amino acids: CASRAREAFF. The CDR3 bases are TGTGCCAGCAGGGCCCGGGAAGCTTTCTTT.

The V and J genes are TRBV29-1 and TRBJ2-3; a weak D match, TRBD2 (6 bases). CDR1 SQVTM and CDR2 ANQGSEA come from the germline V gene. Trimming cost V 5 bases and J 2 bases, with 11 bases left between them. The CDR3 loop spans 13 amino acids. The CDR3 sequence is CSVLEGNTDTQYF. In DNA form, the CDR3 reads TGCAGCGTTTTGGAGGGAAACACAGATACGCAGTATTTT.

The rearrangement joins TRBV15 to TRBJ1-2, with D possibly matching TRBD1 (5 bases). The CDR3 covers 16 residues. V lost 0 bases, J lost 5 bases, and 16 bases lay in between. In germline, CDR1 is LNHNV, CDR2 YYDKDF (reference sequence). The CDR3 sequence is CATSREDSPSGYGYTF. CDR3 nucleotides: TGTGCCACCAGCAGAGAAGACAGTCCTTCGGGTTATGGCTACACCTTC.

V and J are TRBV7-6 and TRBJ2-5; the D gene is possibly TRBD2 (5 bases). The germline V gene encodes CDR1 SGHVS and CDR2 FNYEAQ. V was pared by 7 bases and J by 4 bases, with 16 bases between. The length of the CDR3 is 14 residues. CDR3 coding DNA: TGTGCCAGCACCACTAGTCTGGCCAGAGAGACCCAGTACTTC. Protein: CASTTSLARETQYF.